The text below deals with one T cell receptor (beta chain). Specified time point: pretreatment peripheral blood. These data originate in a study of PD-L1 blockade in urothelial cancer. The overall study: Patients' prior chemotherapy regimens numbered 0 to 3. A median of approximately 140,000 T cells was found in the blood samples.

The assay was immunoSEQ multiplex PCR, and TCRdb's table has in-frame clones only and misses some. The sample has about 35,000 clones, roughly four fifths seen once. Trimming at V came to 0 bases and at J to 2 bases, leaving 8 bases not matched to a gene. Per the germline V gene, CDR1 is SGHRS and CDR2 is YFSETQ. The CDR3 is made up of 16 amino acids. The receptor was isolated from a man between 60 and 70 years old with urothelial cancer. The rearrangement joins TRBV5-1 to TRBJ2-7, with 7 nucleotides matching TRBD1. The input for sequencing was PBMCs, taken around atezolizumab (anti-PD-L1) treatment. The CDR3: CASSLDSGTVAYEQYF. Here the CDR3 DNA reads TGCGCCAGCAGCTTGGACTCCGGGACAGTAGCCTACGAGCAGTACTTC.